This T cell receptor (beta chain) originates from a study of shared clonotypes between healthy human individuals. Looking at the study overall: The study enrolled two women and three men aged 18 to 49. Whole-study results and caveats: Rarefaction curves obtained for sorted subsets showed sequencing incomplete despite large depth.

All donors were healthy HIV-negative adults lacking recent acute infections or vaccinations. It was at deep level that the assay was run. Only in-frame clones appear in the TCRdb table, and some are missing; sequencing was by immunoSEQ multiplex PCR. The sample holds a few million clones, 90% to 95% seen once. The germline V gene encodes CDR1 MNHEY and CDR2 SMNVEV (reference sequence). The CDR3 covers 13 residues. V gave up 7 bases and J gave up 3 bases; unmatched junction bases: 5. On this clone itself: Antigen unknown. Other nucleotide sequences from this sample produce the same CDR3.

The sample taken for sequencing was naive CD4+ T cells from PBMCs. Described subset: CD45RA+ positively selected. The source is a man younger than 35 in good health. Some clones in this sample may be carry-over from other donors' samples. The V gene is TRBV27, the J gene TRBJ1-1; 7 bases align to TRBD1. The CDR3 bases are TGTGCCAGCACCCGTGACAGGGACACTGAAGCTTTCTTT. Translation gives CASTRDRDTEAFF.